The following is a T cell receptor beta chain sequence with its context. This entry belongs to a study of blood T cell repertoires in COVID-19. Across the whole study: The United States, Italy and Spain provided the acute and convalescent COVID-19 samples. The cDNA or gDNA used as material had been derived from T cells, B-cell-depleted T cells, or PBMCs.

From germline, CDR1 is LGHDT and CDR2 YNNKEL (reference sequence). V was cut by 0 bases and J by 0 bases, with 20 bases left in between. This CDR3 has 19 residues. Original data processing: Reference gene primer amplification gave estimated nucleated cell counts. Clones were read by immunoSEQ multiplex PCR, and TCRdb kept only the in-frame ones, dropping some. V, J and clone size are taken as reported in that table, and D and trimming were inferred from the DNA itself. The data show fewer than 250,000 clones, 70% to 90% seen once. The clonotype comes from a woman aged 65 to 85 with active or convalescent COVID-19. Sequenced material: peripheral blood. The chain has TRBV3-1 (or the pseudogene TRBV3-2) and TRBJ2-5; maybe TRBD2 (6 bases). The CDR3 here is CASSQDLGRRVGDQETQYF. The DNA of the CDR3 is TGTGCCAGCAGCCAAGATCTAGGGAGGAGAGTTGGGGACCAAGAGACCCAGTACTTC.